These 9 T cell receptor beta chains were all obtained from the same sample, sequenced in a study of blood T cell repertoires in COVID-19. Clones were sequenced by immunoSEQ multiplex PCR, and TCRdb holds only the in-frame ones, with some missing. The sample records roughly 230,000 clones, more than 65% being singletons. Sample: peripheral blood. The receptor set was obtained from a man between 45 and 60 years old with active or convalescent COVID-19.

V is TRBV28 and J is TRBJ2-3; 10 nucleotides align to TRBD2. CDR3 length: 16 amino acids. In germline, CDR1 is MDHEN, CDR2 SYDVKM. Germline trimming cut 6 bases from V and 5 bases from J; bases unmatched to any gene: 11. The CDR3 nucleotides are TGTGCCAGCAGGTCGGGGCAGCGGGGGGGCATAGATACGCAGTATTTT. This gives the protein CASRSGQRGGIDTQYF.

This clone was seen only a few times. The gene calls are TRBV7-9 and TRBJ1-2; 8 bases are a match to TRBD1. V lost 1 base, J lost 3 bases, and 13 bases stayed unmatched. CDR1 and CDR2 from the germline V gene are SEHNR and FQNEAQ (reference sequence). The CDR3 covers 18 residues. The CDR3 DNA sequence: TGTGCCAGCAGCTTAGGTCGGGGGACAGGCGAATATGACTATGGCTACACCTTC. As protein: CASSLGRGTGEYDYGYTF.

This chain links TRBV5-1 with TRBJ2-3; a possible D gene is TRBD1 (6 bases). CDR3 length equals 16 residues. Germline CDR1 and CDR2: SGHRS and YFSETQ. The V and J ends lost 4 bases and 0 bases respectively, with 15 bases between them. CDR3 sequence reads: CASSKHRESSTDTQYF. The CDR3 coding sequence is TGCGCCAGCAGCAAACACAGGGAATCTAGCACAGATACGCAGTATTTT.

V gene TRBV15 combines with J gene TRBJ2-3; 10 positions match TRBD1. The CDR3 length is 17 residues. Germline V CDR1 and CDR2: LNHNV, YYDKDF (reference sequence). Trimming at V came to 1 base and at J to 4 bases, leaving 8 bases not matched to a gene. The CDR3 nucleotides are TGTGCCACCAGCAGAGTCGCGACAGGGGGCATCGCAGATACGCAGTATTTT. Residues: CATSRVATGGIADTQYF. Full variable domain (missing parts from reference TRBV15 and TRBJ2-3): DAMVIQNPRYQVTQFGKPVTLSCSQTLNHNVMYWYQQKSSQAPKLLFHYYDKDFNNEADTPDNFQSRRPNTSFCFLDIRSPGLGDTAMYLCATSRVATGGIADTQYFGPGTRLTVL.

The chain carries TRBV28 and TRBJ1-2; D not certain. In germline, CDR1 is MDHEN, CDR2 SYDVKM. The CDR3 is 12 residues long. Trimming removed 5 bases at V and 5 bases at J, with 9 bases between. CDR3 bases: TGTGCCAGCAGTCCTCAGGAATATGGCTACACCTTC. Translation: CASSPQEYGYTF.

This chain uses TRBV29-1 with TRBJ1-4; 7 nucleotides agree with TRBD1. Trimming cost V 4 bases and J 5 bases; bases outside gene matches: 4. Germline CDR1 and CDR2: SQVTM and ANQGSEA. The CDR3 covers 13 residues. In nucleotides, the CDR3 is TGCAGCGTTGGGGGGACAGAAAATGAAAAACTGTTTTTT. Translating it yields CSVGGTENEKLFF.

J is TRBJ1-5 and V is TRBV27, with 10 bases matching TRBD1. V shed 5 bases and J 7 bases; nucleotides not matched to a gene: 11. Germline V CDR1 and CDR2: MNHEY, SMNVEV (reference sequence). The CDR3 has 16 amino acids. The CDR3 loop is CASSPHIGQGVQPQHF. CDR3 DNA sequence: TGTGCCAGCAGTCCTCATATCGGACAGGGGGTCCAGCCCCAGCATTTT.

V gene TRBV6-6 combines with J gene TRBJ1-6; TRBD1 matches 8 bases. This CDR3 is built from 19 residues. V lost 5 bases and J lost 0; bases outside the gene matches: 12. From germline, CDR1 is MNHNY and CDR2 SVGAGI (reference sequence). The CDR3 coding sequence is TGTGCCAGCAGTCTATCCGGGGACAGGAGGGACTCCTATAATTCACCCCTCCACTTT. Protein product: CASSLSGDRRDSYNSPLHF.

In DNA, the CDR3 is TGCGCCAGCAGCTTGATCGGAGGGGATGAGCAGTTCTTC. Encoded protein: CASSLIGGDEQFF. This chain connects TRBV5-1 to TRBJ2-1; a possible D gene is TRBD2 (6 bases). This CDR3 spans 13 amino acids. V lost 1 base and J 8 bases, leaving 10 bases between the germline ends. From germline, CDR1 is SGHRS and CDR2 YFSETQ.